The source of this T cell receptor beta chain is a study of cytomegalovirus exposure and HLA in healthy donors. The PCR made use of 60 Vbeta and 13 Jbeta primers. The method was immunoSEQ multiplex PCR; TCRdb's version includes in-frame clones alone and lacks a portion of them. The sample shows fewer than 200,000 clones, about 82% of them seen only once. Germline CDR1 and CDR2: MGHDK and SYGVNS. The V and J ends lost 2 bases and 7 bases respectively, with 15 bases between them. The CDR3 runs 15 residues. The sequencing input was PBMCs. This chain uses TRBV25-1 with TRBJ2-1, with D possibly TRBD1 on 6 matching bases. The receptor was isolated from a woman between 18 and 29 years old in good health and CMV-seronegative. CDR3 protein: CASSEGEGRGNEQFF. In DNA form, the CDR3 reads TGTGCCAGCAGTGAAGGGGAAGGTAGGGGGAATGAGCAGTTCTTC.